The 21 T cell receptor beta chains in this list originate from one sample, sequenced in a study of T cell responses to AZD1222 COVID-19 vaccine. The protocol was immunoSEQ multiplex PCR, while the TCRdb copy is restricted to in-frame clones and leaves out a portion. The sample lists around 130,000 clones; 80% to 95% were seen once. Specimen: peripheral blood, collected 28 days after the second AZD1222 dose. Every receptor here comes from an adult who received the AZD1222 COVID-19 vaccine.

V is TRBV11-2 and J is TRBJ1-1, with D unresolved. This CDR3 contains 13 residues. The germline V gene has CDR1 SGHAT and CDR2 FQNNGV. Trimming removed 3 bases at V and 3 bases at J, with 8 bases between. In DNA form, the CDR3 reads TGTGCCAGCAGCTTCAACAGAGACACTGAAGCTTTCTTT. This encodes CASSFNRDTEAFF.

The chain combines TRBV27 with TRBJ2-3; D is undetermined. This CDR3 spans 15 amino acids. Trimming removed 5 bases from V and 4 bases from J, with 16 bases in between. CDR1 is MNHEY, CDR2 SMNVEV, per germline (reference sequence). DNA for the CDR3: TGTGCCAGCAGTGCGACCACGATTCTTGCAGATACGCAGTATTTT. Translating it yields CASSATTILADTQYF.

The rearrangement uses TRBV30 and TRBJ2-2; D unclear. The CDR3 loop spans 13 amino acids. CDR1 is GTSNPN, CDR2 SVGIG, per germline (reference sequence). The V gene lost 2 bases and the J gene lost 1 base, with 5 bases spanning the gap. CDR3 in amino acids: CAWSQRNTGELFF. The CDR3 DNA follows: TGTGCCTGGAGTCAGAGGAACACCGGGGAGCTGTTTTTT.

This chain joins TRBV6-5 and TRBJ1-2, with 8 positions matching TRBD1. V gave up 0 bases and J gave up 4 bases; unmatched junction bases: 7. CDR1 is MNHEY and CDR2 is SVGAGI in the germline V gene. This CDR3 comprises 16 residues. The CDR3 protein is CASSYSWTGTVYGYTF. The CDR3 DNA follows: TGTGCCAGCAGTTACTCCTGGACAGGGACCGTCTATGGCTACACCTTC.

The chain combines TRBV7-2 with TRBJ2-1; 8 nucleotides agree with TRBD2. The length of the CDR3 is 15 residues. J was trimmed by 4 bases and V by 7 bases; bases with no gene match: 9. Germline V gene sequence: CDR1 SGHTA, CDR2 FQGNSA. The CDR3 coding sequence is TGTGCCAGCACTCCGGGACTAGTGACGTACAATGAGCAGTTCTTC. It yields the protein CASTPGLVTYNEQFF.

The chain employs TRBV7-3 and TRBJ1-1; possibly TRBD1 for D (5 bases). There are 14 residues in the CDR3. Germline assignment: CDR1 SGHTA and CDR2 FQGTGA. V dropped 0 bases and J dropped 4 bases, with 9 bases sitting between them. The CDR3 protein is CASSLTPGSTEAFF. DNA of the CDR3: TGTGCCAGCAGCTTAACACCAGGGAGCACTGAAGCTTTCTTT. Full variable domain (missing parts from reference TRBV7-3 and TRBJ1-1): GAGVSQTPSNKVTEKGKYVELRCDPISGHTALYWYRQSLGQGPEFLIYFQGTGAADDSGLPNDRFFAVRPEGSVSTLKIQRTERGDSAVYLCASSLTPGSTEAFFGQGTRLTVV.

The V and J genes are TRBV9 and TRBJ1-3; D is ambiguous. Germline V gene sequence: CDR1 SGDLS, CDR2 YYNGEE. This CDR3 spans 15 amino acids. Trimming cost V 4 bases and J 2 bases, with 13 bases left between them. CDR3 sequence: CASSTDGRPGNTIYF. In DNA form, the CDR3 reads TGTGCCAGCAGCACGGACGGTCGTCCTGGAAACACCATATATTTT.

The CDR3 loop is CASSTGNAYEQYF. For the CDR3, the DNA is TGTGCCAGCAGTACAGGTAATGCCTACGAGCAGTACTTC. The rearrangement uses TRBV6-5 and TRBJ2-7; tentative D call: TRBD1 (5 bases). V lost 5 bases, J lost 2 bases, and 10 bases lay in between. Germline lookup yields CDR1 MNHEY and CDR2 SVGAGI. This CDR3 is 13 amino acids long.

CDR3 residues: CASSPGDASNQPQHF. The DNA of the CDR3 is TGTGCCAGCTCACCAGGGGATGCGAGCAATCAGCCCCAGCATTTT. The chain uses TRBV18 and TRBJ1-5; D gene unclear. With 2 bases removed from V and 1 base from J, the gap between germline ends came to 9 bases. CDR3 length: 15 residues. Germline V gene lookup returns CDR1 KGHSH and CDR2 LQKENI.

This chain connects TRBV27 to TRBJ1-6; TRBD1 is a possible D gene (5 bases). Germline CDR1 and CDR2: MNHEY and SMNVEV (reference sequence). V lost 7 bases and J 0 bases, leaving 19 bases between the germline ends. CDR3 length: 18 amino acids. CDR3: CASTEGPGRLSYNSPLHF. In DNA, the CDR3 is TGTGCCAGCACCGAAGGGCCGGGACGCCTCTCCTATAATTCACCCCTCCACTTT.

DNA for the CDR3: TGTGCCAGCAGCTCAGGGACCCCCGGCGGGGCTTTCTTT. This translates into CASSSGTPGGAFF. This chain connects TRBV13 to TRBJ1-1; TRBD1 might be the D (5 bases). This CDR3 contains 13 residues. V was clipped by 4 bases and J by 11 bases, with 17 bases between them. Germline CDR1 is PRHDT and CDR2 is FYEKMQ (reference sequence).

The chain recombines TRBV6-2 or TRBV6-3 with TRBJ2-1; tentatively, D is TRBD1 (5 bases). CDR1 and CDR2 from the germline V gene are MNHEY and SVGEGT. Between the trimmed V and J ends, which lost 2 bases and 8 bases, there was a span of 7 bases. The CDR3 covers 12 residues. The CDR3 sequence is CASSYPRDEQFF. The DNA for the CDR3 is TGTGCCAGCAGTTACCCCAGGGATGAGCAGTTCTTC.

This clone appeared once. This chain uses TRBV6-1 with TRBJ1-2, with 7 bases fitting TRBD1. V was clipped by 4 bases and J by 4 bases; unmatched bases: 15. CDR1 is MNHNS and CDR2 is SASEGT in the germline V gene. The CDR3 spans 17 residues. The CDR3 bases are TGTGCCAGCAGTGGACAGGGCGCAGGCCTCAGAATCTATGGCTACACCTTC. Its translation is CASSGQGAGLRIYGYTF.

The chain combines TRBV28 with TRBJ1-4; D is ambiguous. This CDR3 has 16 residues. Germline assignment: CDR1 MDHEN and CDR2 SYDVKM. V was pared by 1 base and J by 5 bases, with 14 bases between. Here the CDR3 DNA reads TGTGCCAGCAGTTTATCCCAGGCAGGATTGAATGAAAAACTGTTTTTT. Protein: CASSLSQAGLNEKLFF.

The chain couples TRBV29-1 to TRBJ2-3; 14 bases are shared with TRBD2. V lost 1 base, J lost 5 bases, and 2 bases stayed unmatched. CDR1 and CDR2 (germline): SQVTM, ANQGSEA. The CDR3 extends over 15 amino acids. CDR3 sequence: CSVEGLAGGEDTQYF. For the CDR3, the DNA is TGCAGCGTTGAAGGACTAGCGGGGGGGGAAGATACGCAGTATTTT.

The chain recombines TRBV18 with TRBJ2-7, with 7 bases lining up with TRBD2. CDR1 KGHSH and CDR2 LQKENI come from the germline V gene. V lost 3 bases, J lost 1 base, and 6 bases stayed unmatched. The CDR3 contains 15 residues. For the CDR3, the DNA is TGTGCCAGCTCACCGTTCAGCGGGGTTTCCTACGAGCAGTACTTC. It specifies CASSPFSGVSYEQYF.

The J gene is TRBJ1-2, the V gene TRBV2; no reliable D call. CDR3 length: 13 residues. Germline CDR1 and CDR2: SNHLY and FYNNEI. V lost 4 bases and J lost 6, with 12 bases in between. CDR3 loop: CASSGQRADGYTF. CDR3 sequence (DNA): TGTGCCAGCAGTGGGCAGAGGGCAGATGGCTACACCTTC.

This sequence joins TRBV29-1 and TRBJ1-1; D uncertain. This CDR3 is built from 12 residues. Trimming took off 4 bases at V and 1 base at J, with 7 bases between the two ends. Germline V gene data show CDR1 as SQVTM and CDR2 as ANQGSEA. CDR3 protein: CSVGWENTEAFF. The CDR3 region has the DNA TGCAGCGTTGGGTGGGAGAACACTGAAGCTTTCTTT. Full variable domain (outside the CDR3, taken from reference TRBV29-1 and TRBJ1-1): SAVISQKPSRDICQRGTSLTIQCQVDSQVTMMFWYRQQPGQSLTLIATANQGSEATYESGFVIDKFPISRPNLTFSTLTVSNMSPEDSSIYLCSVGWENTEAFFGQGTRLTVV.

CDR3 sequence reads: CASSLELLYEQYF. In DNA, the CDR3 is TGTGCCAGCAGCTTGGAGTTGCTCTACGAGCAGTACTTC. The J gene is TRBJ2-7, the V gene TRBV5-8; D not resolved. The germline V gene encodes CDR1 SGHTS and CDR2 YDEGEE. V was cut by 0 bases and J by 3 bases, with 7 bases left in between. This CDR3 contains 13 residues.

The CDR3 is CASSQDYAAGNTIYF. As DNA, the CDR3 is TGCGCCAGCAGCCAAGATTATGCAGCGGGAAACACCATATATTTT. The chain combines TRBV4-3 with TRBJ1-3; no reliable D call. In germline, CDR1 is LGHNA, CDR2 YSLEER. The V gene lost 0 bases and the J gene lost 4 bases, with 10 bases spanning the gap. The CDR3 sequence is 15 residues long.

The rearrangement uses TRBV15 and TRBJ1-4; D is perhaps TRBD1 (5 bases). The CDR3 loop spans 13 amino acids. V was clipped by 8 bases and J by 5 bases, with 12 bases between them. CDR1 is LNHNV, CDR2 YYDKDF, per germline (reference sequence). The DNA of the CDR3 is TGTGCCACCGAGACAGCGGAAAATGAAAAACTGTTTTTT. It is translated as CATETAENEKLFF.